One sample yielded the 21 T cell receptor beta chains listed below, sequenced in a study of blood T cell repertoires in COVID-19. Method: immunoSEQ multiplex PCR; TCRdb's copy keeps in-frame clones and lacks some. The sample records 150,000 to 200,000 clones, more than 75% being singletons. Sequenced sample: peripheral blood. Every receptor here comes from a person aged 65 to 85 with COVID-19, enrolled during active disease.

This clone was found a few times. The chain couples TRBV5-5 to TRBJ2-7; D remains unclear. Between the trimmed V and J ends, which lost 1 base and 4 bases, there was a span of 6 bases. This CDR3 spans 12 amino acids. The germline gives CDR1 SGHKS, CDR2 YYEKEE (reference sequence). CDR3 sequence reads: CASSLSFYEQYF. The CDR3 nucleotides are TGTGCCAGCAGCTTGTCCTTTTACGAGCAGTACTTC.

This chain joins TRBV3-1 (or the pseudogene TRBV3-2) and TRBJ1-2; TRBD1 is a possible D gene (5 bases). Trimming cost V 2 bases and J 12 bases, with 16 bases left between them. This CDR3 is 13 amino acids long. Germline CDR1 LGHDT, CDR2 YNNKEL (reference sequence). The CDR3 DNA is TGTGCCAGCAGCCAACCGAGTATACAGGAGCACACCTTC. It is translated as CASSQPSIQEHTF.

The chain is built from TRBV9 and TRBJ2-3; TRBD2 might be the D (5 bases). The V gene's germline CDR1 is SGDLS and CDR2 YYNGEE. This CDR3 has 15 amino acids. Trimming stripped 0 bases from V and 2 bases from J, with 10 bases between. The CDR3 region is CASSVGVSVTDTQYF. The CDR3 DNA reads as TGTGCCAGCAGCGTAGGGGTTAGCGTCACAGATACGCAGTATTTT.

The rearrangement joins TRBV28 to TRBJ2-7; 7 bases match TRBD1. V was pared by 5 bases and J by 4 bases, with 11 bases of the junction left unmatched. CDR1 and CDR2 (germline): MDHEN, SYDVKM. This CDR3 has 15 amino acids. In DNA, the CDR3 is TGTGCCAGCAGTAACCCCCGACAGGGTGGATACGAGCAGTACTTC. This gives the protein CASSNPRQGGYEQYF. The whole variable domain, filled in from reference TRBV28 and TRBJ2-7, reads DVKVTQSSRYLVKRTGEKVFLECVQDMDHENMFWYRQDPGLGLRLIYFSYDVKMKEKGDIPEGYSVSREKKERFSLILESASTNQTSMYLCASSNPRQGGYEQYFGPGTRLTVT.

The J gene is TRBJ1-2, the V gene TRBV12-3 or TRBV12-4, with D possibly TRBD1 on 6 matching bases. Trimming took off 0 bases at V and 11 bases at J, with 13 bases between the two ends. The CDR3 has 13 residues. The CDR3 here is CASSLAQGLLYTF. Here the CDR3 DNA reads TGTGCCAGCAGTTTAGCGCAGGGGTTACTTTACACCTTC.

This chain uses TRBV2 with TRBJ2-5; 11 nucleotides align to TRBD1. Germline CDR1 reads SNHLY; CDR2 reads FYNNEI. The CDR3 has 15 amino acids. Trimming at V came to 6 bases and at J to 5 bases, leaving 8 bases not matched to a gene. The CDR3 DNA reads TGTGCCAGCAGCCCCGGACAGGGGGCGAGGGAGACCCAGTACTTC. Its protein product is CASSPGQGARETQYF.

The genes are TRBV14 and TRBJ2-5; 9 bases are a match to TRBD2. Per germline, CDR1 SGHDN and CDR2 FVKESK. The CDR3 is made up of 14 amino acids. In nucleotides, the CDR3 is TGTGCAAGCTCCGGTCTAGCGGGAAAAGAGACCCAGTACTTC. Its protein product is CASSGLAGKETQYF.

The chain joins TRBV29-1 to TRBJ1-1, with a weak D call TRBD1 (6 bases). Germline assignment: CDR1 SQVTM and CDR2 ANQGSEA. The CDR3 covers 14 residues. V was shortened by 6 bases and J by 1 base, with 15 bases between the two germline ends. The CDR3 region has the DNA TGCAGCGTCGCATGGGGACACCAGAACACTGAAGCTTTCTTT. Protein sequence: CSVAWGHQNTEAFF. The whole variable domain, filled in from reference TRBV29-1 and TRBJ1-1, reads SAVISQKPSRDICQRGTSLTIQCQVDSQVTMMFWYRQQPGQSLTLIATANQGSEATYESGFVIDKFPISRPNLTFSTLTVSNMSPEDSSIYLCSVAWGHQNTEAFFGQGTRLTVV.

The chain joins TRBV5-1 to TRBJ2-1, with D possibly matching TRBD1 (5 bases). CDR1 and CDR2 (germline): SGHRS, YFSETQ. The CDR3 is made up of 15 amino acids. With 1 base removed from V and 6 bases from J, the gap between germline ends came to 14 bases. CDR3 in amino acids: CASSLQGSLLNEQFF. For the CDR3, the DNA is TGCGCCAGCAGCTTGCAGGGTAGCCTACTCAATGAGCAGTTCTTC.

This clone was seen only once. V gene TRBV27 combines with J gene TRBJ2-1; 8 bases map to TRBD1. V lost 3 bases to trimming and J lost 7 bases; unmatched junction nucleotides: 5. The CDR3 runs to 14 residues. Per the germline V gene, CDR1 is MNHEY and CDR2 is SMNVEV (reference sequence). For the CDR3, the DNA is TGTGCCAGCAGTTTCTCCGGGACAGGTAATGAGCAGTTCTTC. Translation: CASSFSGTGNEQFF.

The chain combines TRBV24-1 with TRBJ2-3, with 10 positions matching TRBD2. From germline, CDR1 is KGHDR and CDR2 SFDVKD. V lost 3 bases, J lost 4 bases, and 9 bases stayed unmatched. The CDR3 sequence is 17 residues long. The DNA of the CDR3 is TGTGCCACCAGTGATGGCGTCAGCGGGAGGGAGGCAGATACGCAGTATTTT. Protein sequence: CATSDGVSGREADTQYF.

This chain joins TRBV27 and TRBJ2-3; 7 nucleotides agree with TRBD2. J lost 0 bases, V lost 2 bases, and 2 bases had no gene match. This CDR3 region has 15 residues. Germline-derived CDR1 and CDR2 are MNHEY and SMNVEV (reference sequence). The CDR3 spells CASSLLAASTDTQYF. The CDR3 DNA sequence: TGTGCCAGCAGTTTACTAGCGGCCAGCACAGATACGCAGTATTTT.

The CDR3 region is CASSLSHGGRNTEAFF. The DNA for the CDR3 is TGTGCCAGCAGTTTATCGCATGGAGGCCGGAACACTGAAGCTTTCTTT. The gene calls are TRBV27 and TRBJ1-1; D unclear. CDR1 and CDR2 from the germline V gene are MNHEY and SMNVEV (reference sequence). V lost 0 bases and J 1 base, leaving 12 bases between the germline ends. This CDR3 spans 16 amino acids.

The count of this clone is one. The chain employs TRBV4-2 and TRBJ2-3; 10 bases are a match to TRBD2. This CDR3 spans 19 amino acids. The V gene end was trimmed by 4 bases and the J gene end by 1 base; junction bases not matched to a gene: 14. The germline V gene encodes CDR1 LGHNA and CDR2 YNFKEQ. CDR3 sequence reads: CASSPTSPTSGKRTDTQYF. As DNA, the CDR3 is TGTGCCAGCAGCCCCACATCACCTACTAGCGGGAAGCGCACAGATACGCAGTATTTT.

The chain carries TRBV3-1 (or the pseudogene TRBV3-2) and TRBJ2-1, with D hard to call. V gave up 0 bases and J gave up 6 bases, with 9 bases separating them. From germline, CDR1 is LGHDT and CDR2 YNNKEL (reference sequence). The CDR3 is 14 residues long. The CDR3 nucleotides are TGTGCCAGCAGCCAAGAGAGTAGAAGCAATGAGCAGTTCTTC. It is translated as CASSQESRSNEQFF.

The chain combines TRBV7-3 with TRBJ2-3; perhaps TRBD2 as D (6 bases). CDR1 and CDR2 (germline): SGHTA, FQGTGA. The length of the CDR3 is 14 residues. Trimming stripped 4 bases from V and 4 bases from J, with 12 bases between. The CDR3 sequence is CASSSETRADTQYF. In DNA form, the CDR3 reads TGTGCCAGCAGCTCCGAGACTAGGGCAGATACGCAGTATTTT.

The genes are TRBV5-4 and TRBJ2-7; 9 nucleotides agree with TRBD1. The V gene end was trimmed by 0 bases and the J gene end by 5 bases; junction bases not matched to a gene: 6. Germline CDR1 SGHNT, CDR2 YYREEE (reference sequence). The CDR3 covers 15 residues. CDR3 residues: CASSLVGTGIHEQYF. The DNA of the CDR3 is TGTGCCAGCAGCTTGGTCGGGACAGGGATCCACGAGCAGTACTTC.

This chain connects TRBV10-3 to TRBJ2-5, with 14 bases that match TRBD2. The CDR3 is made up of 18 amino acids. The trim removed 3 bases at V and 0 bases at J, leaving 6 bases unmatched. Looked up from germline, CDR1 is ENHRY and CDR2 is SYGVKD. The CDR3 DNA reads TGTGCCATCAGTGAAGGGACTAGCGGGGGACAATACCAAGAGACCCAGTACTTC. Protein sequence: CAISEGTSGGQYQETQYF.

The chain links TRBV7-9 to TRBJ2-7, with 12 bases matching TRBD2. After removal of 3 bases from V and 7 bases from J, the junction contained 7 bases not matched to a gene. The CDR3 length is 15 residues. The germline V gene encodes CDR1 SEHNR and CDR2 FQNEAQ (reference sequence). The CDR3 is CASSFLAGGPGEQYF. For the CDR3, the DNA is TGTGCCAGCAGCTTCCTAGCGGGAGGGCCGGGGGAGCAGTACTTC.

V gene TRBV6-5 combines with J gene TRBJ2-7, with a tentative D call TRBD2 (5 bases). Germline V CDR1 and CDR2: MNHEY, SVGAGI. Trimming stripped 2 bases from V and 2 bases from J, with 16 bases between. The CDR3 is 16 amino acids. CDR3 residues: CASSYRRFGGTYEQYF. CDR3 nucleotides: TGTGCCAGCAGTTACCGGCGCTTCGGAGGAACCTACGAGCAGTACTTC.

The CDR3 is CASSRTKGVNTEAFF. As DNA, the CDR3 is TGTGCCAGTAGTCGCACCAAGGGGGTGAACACTGAAGCTTTCTTT. The chain employs TRBV19 and TRBJ1-1, with D maybe TRBD1 (6 bases). Germline lookup yields CDR1 LNHDA and CDR2 SQIVND (reference sequence). V lost 5 bases and J lost 0, with 13 bases in between. The CDR3 length is 15 residues.